Sequencing of this T cell receptor (beta chain) was carried out in a study of CD8 T cells in ankylosing spondylitis. Findings and limits, study-wide: Eight highly homologous variants formed a TCR beta motif that appeared characteristic of ankylosing spondylitis blood. In peripheral blood, disease-linked CD8+ clones occurred at relatively low frequencies. Reports of some motif variants in reactive arthritis synovial fluid and blood predate this one.

The CDR3 has 15 residues. The V gene end was trimmed by 6 bases and the J gene end by 6 bases; junction bases not matched to a gene: 8. Germline V gives CDR1 SNHLY, CDR2 FYNNEI. Of note for this clonotype: Its specificity is not known.

TCRdb independently ran MiXCR on the 5' RACE reads; one entry per CDR3 protein. The top ten hold over 7% of the sample, which has about 160,000 distinct CDR3 sequences, roughly 18% seen once. The chain joins TRBV2 to TRBJ2-1; TRBD2 matches 10 bases. The sequenced sample consisted of blood, either unsorted or a sorted T cell fraction (not recorded which). The sequence was obtained from a male donor with ankylosing spondylitis or in good health (not recorded which). The CDR3 protein is CASRPAGGPLNEQFF. CDR3 DNA: TGTGCCAGCAGACCAGCGGGAGGGCCCCTCAATGAGCAGTTCTTC.